The 20 T cell receptor beta chains given below trace back to one sample, sequenced in a study of blood T cell repertoires in COVID-19. This table comes from immunoSEQ multiplex PCR, and its TCRdb copy is limited to in-frame clones, with some not included. The profile covers some 300,000 clones, with 90% appearing a single time and 1% taken by the ten largest. The sequencing input was peripheral blood. All receptors derive from a woman in her forties with COVID-19, enrolled during active disease.

The rearrangement uses TRBV5-1 and TRBJ1-1, with a possible D match to TRBD1 (5 bases). The germline gives CDR1 SGHRS, CDR2 YFSETQ. The CDR3 sequence is 14 residues long. Trimming took off 1 base at V and 2 bases at J, with 9 bases between the two ends. The CDR3 nucleotides are TGCGCCAGCAGCTTGCTAGGGACTAACACTGAAGCTTTCTTT. This translates into CASSLLGTNTEAFF.

This chain links TRBV29-1 with TRBJ2-5, with D perhaps matching TRBD2 (6 bases). The CDR3 is 12 amino acids. Per germline, CDR1 SQVTM and CDR2 ANQGSEA. V lost 5 bases, J lost 5 bases, and 12 bases lay in between. The CDR3 DNA reads TGCAGCGTTAATACAGGAGGGGAGACCCAGTACTTC. This encodes CSVNTGGETQYF. Full variable domain (rest looked up from reference TRBV29-1 and TRBJ2-5): SAVISQKPSRDICQRGTSLTIQCQVDSQVTMMFWYRQQPGQSLTLIATANQGSEATYESGFVIDKFPISRPNLTFSTLTVSNMSPEDSSIYLCSVNTGGETQYFGPGTRLLVL.

This chain connects TRBV6-4 to TRBJ1-2, with a weak D call TRBD1 (5 bases). The germline CDR1 and CDR2 sequences are MRHNA and SNTAGT. The CDR3 is made up of 15 amino acids. Trimming took off 0 bases at V and 9 bases at J, with 17 bases between the two ends. CDR3 in DNA: TGTGCCAGCAGTGACTCGGCGGGGCCCTCAGTGAGCTACACCTTC. This encodes CASSDSAGPSVSYTF.

The rearrangement uses TRBV27 and TRBJ2-3, with 10 bases fitting TRBD2. Trimming cost V 1 base and J 2 bases; bases outside gene matches: 6. CDR3 length: 17 amino acids. Germline V lookup: CDR1 MNHEY, CDR2 SMNVEV (reference sequence). CDR3 nucleotide sequence: TGTGCCAGCAGTTTATTGGGTAGCGGGAGGACCACAGATACGCAGTATTTT. Amino acids: CASSLLGSGRTTDTQYF.

This chain links TRBV18 with TRBJ1-1, with D possibly being TRBD1 (6 bases). V was cut by 3 bases and J by 0 bases, with 17 bases left in between. In germline, CDR1 is KGHSH, CDR2 LQKENI. The CDR3 is made up of 17 amino acids. The CDR3 coding sequence is TGTGCCAGCTCACCCCTTCGACAGGCCCCGCTGAACACTGAAGCTTTCTTT. It translates to CASSPLRQAPLNTEAFF.

The V gene is TRBV9, the J gene TRBJ1-1; D perhaps matches TRBD1 (5 bases). The germline V gene encodes CDR1 SGDLS and CDR2 YYNGEE. The V end lost 2 bases, the J end lost 0 bases, and 8 bases lay between the germline ends. The CDR3 sequence is 14 residues long. The CDR3 here is CASSVTALNTEAFF. CDR3 DNA: TGTGCCAGCAGCGTGACAGCTCTGAACACTGAAGCTTTCTTT. The full variable domain, its missing parts supplied by reference TRBV9 and TRBJ1-1, is DSGVTQTPKHLITATGQRVTLRCSPRSGDLSVYWYQQSLDQGLQFLIQYYNGEERAKGNILERFSAQQFPDLHSELNLSSLELGDSALYFCASSVTALNTEAFFGQGTRLTVV.

This chain joins TRBV30 and TRBJ1-4; TRBD1 agrees at 9 bases. Trimming took 0 bases from V and 3 from J; bases not matched to a gene: 2. CDR3 length equals 15 residues. Germline V gene sequence: CDR1 GTSNPN, CDR2 SVGIG (reference sequence). CDR3 sequence reads: CAWSVRTGANEKLFF. As DNA, the CDR3 is TGTGCCTGGAGTGTACGGACAGGGGCTAATGAAAAACTGTTTTTT.

For this clone: This sample includes further DNA sequences coding for the same CDR3. The V and J genes are TRBV7-2 and TRBJ2-3; D not certain. V was pared by 5 bases and J by 2 bases, with 11 bases between. The CDR3 loop spans 14 amino acids. Per the germline V gene, CDR1 is SGHTA and CDR2 is FQGNSA. In DNA form, the CDR3 reads TGTGCCAGCAGCCTAGGTCCCCTCACAGATACGCAGTATTTT. Its translation: CASSLGPLTDTQYF.

V usage is TRBV5-1 and J usage is TRBJ2-3, with TRBD1 identical over 9 bases. The trim removed 4 bases at V and 0 bases at J, leaving 12 bases unmatched. Germline V CDR1 and CDR2: SGHRS, YFSETQ. This CDR3 spans 18 amino acids. The CDR3 nucleotides are TGCGCCAGCAGCCCCGGACAGGGGAGAGTGGGAAGCACAGATACGCAGTATTTT. Translating gives CASSPGQGRVGSTDTQYF.

This rearrangement joins TRBV27 to TRBJ1-6, with 7 bases lining up with TRBD1. This CDR3 comprises 16 residues. The V gene's germline CDR1 is MNHEY and CDR2 SMNVEV (reference sequence). Trimming at V came to 5 bases and at J to 10 bases, leaving 14 bases not matched to a gene. CDR3 bases: TGTGCCAGCAGTCCGGGAACTGACAGGGTGTACTCACCCCTCCACTTT. Translating it yields CASSPGTDRVYSPLHF.

As for this clone: The identical CDR3 is also encoded by other nucleotide sequences in the sample. The chain uses TRBV5-1 and TRBJ2-7, with 9 bases lining up with TRBD1. There are 15 residues in the CDR3. Trimming removed 3 bases from V and 1 base from J; junction bases left unmatched: 5. Germline V gene data show CDR1 as SGHRS and CDR2 as YFSETQ. The CDR3 sequence is CASSSAGTGSYEQYF. In nucleotides, the CDR3 is TGCGCCAGCAGCTCAGCCGGGACAGGGTCCTACGAGCAGTACTTC.

This clone came up once. The CDR3 sequence: CASSSGLSSLMNTEAFF. The DNA of the CDR3 is TGTGCCAGCAGTTCGGGTCTCAGTTCCTTAATGAACACTGAAGCTTTCTTT. V and J are TRBV6-2 or TRBV6-3 and TRBJ1-1; D gene ambiguous. From germline, CDR1 is MNHEY and CDR2 SVGEGT. Trimming removed 4 bases at V and 0 bases at J, with 18 bases between. The CDR3 is made up of 17 amino acids.

V and J are TRBV19 and TRBJ1-2; possibly TRBD1 for D (6 bases). In germline, CDR1 is LNHDA, CDR2 SQIVND (reference sequence). The CDR3 loop spans 15 amino acids. V lost 4 bases, J lost 4 bases, and 16 bases lay in between. The CDR3, as DNA: TGTGCCAGTAGTAATACCAGGGGATCGGTCTATGGCTACACCTTC. Its translation: CASSNTRGSVYGYTF.

The CDR3 here is CASSYGSADYNEQFF. The CDR3 nucleotides read TGTGCCAGCAGTTACGGCAGCGCCGATTACAATGAGCAGTTCTTC. The V gene is TRBV6-5, the J gene TRBJ2-1, with D unresolved. This CDR3 comprises 15 residues. V lost 2 bases, J lost 4 bases, and 12 bases lay in between. CDR1 and CDR2 from the germline V gene are MNHEY and SVGAGI.

The chain uses TRBV2 and TRBJ1-1; D uncertain. The germline CDR1 and CDR2 sequences are SNHLY and FYNNEI. Trimming removed 3 bases from V and 2 bases from J, with 13 bases in between. This CDR3 spans 15 amino acids. The CDR3 protein is CASSEFTPTNTEAFF. The CDR3 coding sequence is TGTGCCAGCAGTGAGTTTACCCCCACTAACACTGAAGCTTTCTTT.

The genes are TRBV4-1 and TRBJ2-1, with 8 bases fitting TRBD1. This CDR3 is built from 15 residues. Germline V gene lookup returns CDR1 MGHRA and CDR2 YSYEKL. The J segment lost 7 bases and the V segment lost 2 bases, leaving 7 bases of the junction unmatched. The CDR3 region is CASSQPDRVMNEQFF. DNA of the CDR3: TGCGCCAGCAGCCAACCGGACAGGGTAATGAATGAGCAGTTCTTC.

This chain links TRBV25-1 with TRBJ1-1; TRBD1 matches at 7 bases. V was clipped by 4 bases and J by 11 bases; unmatched bases: 7. The CDR3 runs to 12 residues. Per germline, CDR1 MGHDK and CDR2 SYGVNS. The CDR3 coding sequence is TGTGCCAGCAGTGTGACAGGGAGTGTGGCTTTCTTT. This encodes CASSVTGSVAFF.

This chain links TRBV7-9 with TRBJ1-5, with TRBD1 identical over 7 bases. The CDR3 length is 14 residues. Per germline, CDR1 SEHNR and CDR2 FQNEAQ (reference sequence). V was clipped by 1 base and J by 7 bases; unmatched bases: 4. This chain's CDR3 is CASSLEGGGQPQHF. CDR3 bases: TGTGCCAGCAGCTTAGAAGGGGGCGGCCAGCCCCAGCATTTT.

About this clone itself: Other DNA sequences from this sample encode an identical CDR3 as well. The genes are TRBV9 and TRBJ2-3, with 7 bases lining up with TRBD1. This CDR3 comprises 15 residues. Germline V gene data show CDR1 as SGDLS and CDR2 as YYNGEE. Unmatched junction bases numbered 3, after V lost 2 bases and J lost 0 bases. The CDR3 protein is CASSVLTGSTDTQYF. In nucleotides, the CDR3 is TGTGCCAGCAGCGTTTTGACAGGGAGCACAGATACGCAGTATTTT.

The chain is built from TRBV4-3 and TRBJ2-7, with TRBD2 matching 8 bases. This CDR3 has 13 amino acids. From germline, CDR1 is LGHNA and CDR2 YSLEER. The ends lost 4 bases at V and 4 bases at J; junction bases unmatched: 3. The CDR3 nucleotides are TGCGCCAGCAGCCCCCCGGGGGGGTACGAGCAGTACTTC. Residues: CASSPPGGYEQYF.